This TCR beta chain comes out of a study of response to subunit inactivated influenza vaccine. Each CDR3 protein is one row after TCRdb ran MiXCR on the RT-PCR reads. The sample lists 630,000 or so distinct CDR3 sequences, 15% to 18% occurring once. The study's findings and limits: Few new T cells, the authors suggested, are recruited by each seasonal influenza vaccination.

The CDR3 contains 13 residues. CDR1 is MDHEN and CDR2 is SYDVKM in the germline V gene. V lost 5 bases and J 3 bases, leaving 8 bases between the germline ends. Concerning this clonotype: Antigen specificity is unknown.

The TCR originated in a middle-aged man who received an inactivated influenza vaccine. This rearrangement joins TRBV28 to TRBJ1-5; D remains ambiguous. Specimen: PBMCs from blood, collected roughly 12 days after vaccination. The CDR3 loop reads CASSLGHNQPQHF. CDR3 bases: TGTGCCAGCAGTCTGGGCCACAATCAGCCCCAGCATTTT.